A single sample gave rise to the 18 T cell receptor beta chains below, sequenced in a study of blood T cells in healthy people across ages. Next came a second PCR, run for about 6 to 12 cycles, which used a sample-barcoded 5' primer along with a J-beta primer mix. Each CDR3 protein gets one entry after TCRdb re-called the 5' RACE reads with MiXCR. This sample has approximately 810,000 distinct CDR3 sequences, with 35% to 40% found just once. The sequenced material came from blood. These receptors all come from a young man in good health.

This clonotype appeared a single time. The CDR3 here is CASSKQGFGELFF. The CDR3 DNA sequence: TGTGCCAGCAGCAAACAGGGCTTCGGGGAGCTGTTTTTT. This chain joins TRBV7-9 and TRBJ2-2; D may be TRBD1 (6 bases). The CDR3 has 13 residues. CDR1 and CDR2 from the germline V gene are SEHNR and FQNEAQ (reference sequence). V was pared by 5 bases and J by 7 bases, with 11 bases between.

A remark on this clonotype: This may be a read error: a much more frequent sequence differs by one nucleotide. The rearrangement uses TRBV20-1 and TRBJ2-7, with D uncertain. V was cut by 6 bases and J by 7 bases, with 19 bases left in between. The CDR3 is 13 amino acids. Looked up from germline, CDR1 is DFQATT and CDR2 is SNEGSKA (reference sequence). In nucleotides, the CDR3 is TGCAGTGCCGTTGGGCAGGCTACCAATGAGCAGTACTTC. The encoded protein is CSAVGQATNEQYF.

The CDR3 is CASSLTENNEQFF. CDR3 coding DNA: TGTGCCAGCAGCTTAACAGAAAACAATGAGCAGTTCTTC. The gene calls are TRBV11-3 and TRBJ2-1, with D unresolved. Germline V lookup: CDR1 SGHNT, CDR2 YENEEA. CDR3 length equals 13 residues. V was pared by 2 bases and J by 5 bases, with 7 bases between.

This clonotype was counted between two and nine times. The chain links TRBV4-1 to TRBJ2-7; D is uncertain. CDR1 is MGHRA and CDR2 is YSYEKL in the germline V gene. With 1 base removed from V and 0 bases from J, the gap between germline ends came to 7 bases. The CDR3 is 14 amino acids. Here the CDR3 DNA reads TGCGCCAGCAGCCAAGCCCGAGGCTCCTACGAGCAGTACTTC. Its protein product is CASSQARGSYEQYF.

CDR3 sequence: CASGLEAGRDGTYEQYF. As DNA, the CDR3 is TGTGCTAGTGGTTTGGAGGCTGGGCGGGACGGGACCTACGAGCAGTACTTC. The J gene is TRBJ2-7, the V gene TRBV12-5; D might be TRBD2 (6 bases). The CDR3 is 17 amino acids. The germline V gene has CDR1 LGHNT and CDR2 FRNRAP. Trimming pared 1 base from V and 2 bases from J, leaving 18 bases between.

In this sample, this clonotype turned up a few times. The chain employs TRBV4-3 and TRBJ1-1; TRBD1 might be the D (5 bases). CDR3 length: 14 residues. Germline V gene sequence: CDR1 LGHNA, CDR2 YSLEER. V lost 1 base to trimming and J lost 5 bases, with 11 bases between them. CDR3 residues: CASSQGVGGTEAFF. The CDR3 DNA reads as TGCGCCAGCAGCCAAGGTGTTGGGGGAACTGAAGCTTTCTTT.

J is TRBJ2-7 and V is TRBV7-2; no reliable D call. With 5 bases removed from V and 4 bases from J, the gap between germline ends came to 15 bases. CDR3 length: 14 amino acids. Germline loops: CDR1 SGHTA, CDR2 FQGNSA. The CDR3 spells CASSPDLGGYEQYF. The CDR3 DNA follows: TGTGCCAGCAGCCCGGATCTCGGTGGGTACGAGCAGTACTTC.

CDR3 residues: CASSYSASGETDTQYF. DNA of the CDR3: TGTGCCAGCAGTTACTCGGCTAGCGGGGAAACAGATACGCAGTATTTT. The chain has TRBV6-2 or TRBV6-3 and TRBJ2-3, with 9 bases identical to TRBD2. V lost 0 bases to trimming and J lost 3 bases; unmatched junction nucleotides: 4. This CDR3 comprises 16 residues. Germline values: CDR1 MNHEY, CDR2 SVGEGT.

The genes are TRBV20-1 and TRBJ2-3, with 7 positions matching TRBD2. J gave up 4 bases and V 1 base, and 2 bases lay outside the gene matches. CDR1 and CDR2 from the germline V gene are DFQATT and SNEGSKA (reference sequence). The CDR3 is 13 amino acids. The CDR3: CSARGEGPDTQYF. The CDR3 coding sequence is TGCAGTGCTAGAGGGGAGGGCCCAGATACGCAGTATTTT.

This rearrangement joins TRBV7-8 to TRBJ2-2; D gene ambiguous. CDR1 and CDR2 from the germline V gene are SGHVS and FQNEAQ. With 3 bases removed from V and 0 bases from J, the gap between germline ends came to 11 bases. The CDR3 loop spans 16 amino acids. The CDR3 region has the DNA TGTGCCAGCAGCTTTTCAGCAATAACGAACACCGGGGAGCTGTTTTTT. As protein: CASSFSAITNTGELFF.

This clonotype has just a few counts. The chain combines TRBV4-1 with TRBJ1-6, with a possible D match to TRBD1 (5 bases). The CDR3 runs to 16 residues. Germline values: CDR1 MGHRA, CDR2 YSYEKL. V was cut by 0 bases and J by 7 bases, with 13 bases left in between. The CDR3 nucleotides read TGCGCCAGCAGCCAAGATAACGGCAGGGACAATTCACCCCTCCACTTT. Translated: CASSQDNGRDNSPLHF.

This clonotype was seen only a few times. J is TRBJ2-5 and V is TRBV14; D uncertain. In germline, CDR1 is SGHDN, CDR2 FVKESK. Trimming removed 8 bases at V and 11 bases at J, with 27 bases between. The CDR3 is made up of 15 amino acids. The CDR3 DNA reads TGTGCCAGCGCCTCGGGTCGGCGGAGAATCGATGAGCAGTACTTC. It yields the protein CASASGRRRIDEQYF.

The gene calls are TRBV20-1 and TRBJ1-5; D is unresolved. The CDR3 has 15 residues. V was shortened by 0 bases and J by 3 bases, with 12 bases between the two germline ends. Germline V gene lookup returns CDR1 DFQATT and CDR2 SNEGSKA (reference sequence). The CDR3 nucleotides are TGCAGTGCTAGAGATTCCACGCCGCCCAATCAGCCCCAGCATTTT. Amino acid sequence: CSARDSTPPNQPQHF.

In its sample, this clonotype was seen a few times. The chain has TRBV30 and TRBJ2-7; D possibly corresponds to TRBD2 (5 bases). The V and J ends lost 2 bases and 5 bases respectively, with 10 bases between them. Germline CDR1 reads GTSNPN; CDR2 reads SVGIG (reference sequence). The CDR3 extends over 12 amino acids. This CDR3 reads CAWSPRGNEQYF. The CDR3 bases are TGTGCCTGGAGTCCACGGGGTAACGAGCAGTACTTC.

In this sample, this clonotype turned up a few times. The rearrangement links TRBV24-1 to TRBJ2-2, with D maybe TRBD1 (5 bases). Germline values: CDR1 KGHDR, CDR2 SFDVKD. V was pared by 4 bases and J by 7 bases, with 15 bases between. The CDR3 consists of 15 residues. This CDR3 reads CATSDPTVNFGELFF. The CDR3 coding sequence is TGTGCCACCAGTGACCCGACAGTAAATTTCGGGGAGCTGTTTTTT.

The table lists this clonotype with many counts. This chain links TRBV7-3 with TRBJ2-3; TRBD2 matches at 13 bases. CDR1 SGHTA and CDR2 FQGTGA come from the germline V gene. The CDR3 totals 13 residues. Losses at the gene ends were 7 bases for V and 6 bases for J; bases not matched to a gene: 1. The CDR3 here is CASKTSGGDTQYF. DNA of the CDR3: TGTGCCAGCAAGACTAGCGGGGGGGATACGCAGTATTTT. The variable domain in full, with the rest retrieved from reference TRBV7-3 and TRBJ2-3, is GAGVSQTPSNKVTEKGKYVELRCDPISGHTALYWYRQSLGQGPEFLIYFQGTGAADDSGLPNDRFFAVRPEGSVSTLKIQRTERGDSAVYLCASKTSGGDTQYFGPGTRLTVL.

This clonotype was counted ten times or more. The chain carries TRBV4-2 and TRBJ1-2; D gene uncertain. Trimming stripped 0 bases from V and 0 bases from J, with 17 bases between. Germline V gene data show CDR1 as LGHNA and CDR2 as YNFKEQ. There are 18 residues in the CDR3. The CDR3 region has the DNA TGTGCCAGCAGCCAAGATGGGTGGGCAGGTGAAGCTAACTATGGCTACACCTTC. Translating gives CASSQDGWAGEANYGYTF.

The genes are TRBV7-6 and TRBJ2-4; tentatively, D is TRBD1 (6 bases). TRBJ2-7 explains the end of the DNA better; the J call may be wrong. The length of the CDR3 is 15 residues. Germline V gene lookup returns CDR1 SGHVS and CDR2 FNYEAQ. The chain's CDR3 is CASSLADRCSYEQYF. The CDR3 DNA reads as TGTGCCAGCAGCTTAGCCGACAGGTGCTCCTACGAGCAGTACTTC.